This T cell receptor beta chain was recorded in a study of CD8+ T cells in alopecia areata. Study at large: Treatment of the treated patients consisted of oral tofacitinib, 5 to 10 mg twice daily. Overall study results and limits: Lesional scalp, notably in alopecia totalis/universalis, had clonality above that of normal scalp.

As for this clone: Its specificity is not known.

Alopecia areata patients provided lesional scalp punch biopsies and peripheral blood, both collected for the study. This CDR3 is built from 16 residues. V shed 0 bases and J shed 4 bases, with 13 bases lying between them. The V gene's germline CDR1 is LGHNA and CDR2 YNFKEQ. Extracted RNA was reverse transcribed, and the resulting cDNA served as sequencing template. Profiling relied on immunoSEQ multiplex PCR, and the TCRdb table lists in-frame clones only, not all of them. The repertoire includes around 50,000 clones, around 96% of them detected once, and roughly 25% sits in the top ten. This receptor was obtained from a human donor with alopecia areata. The sequencing here drew on CD8+ T cells sorted from blood, taken at week 0. The chain links TRBV4-2 to TRBJ2-1, with a weak D call TRBD2 (5 bases). The CDR3 DNA is TGTGCCAGCAGCCAAGATCATCTAGCAGATTACAATGAGCAGTTCTTC. Translation: CASSQDHLADYNEQFF.